The next 29 T cell receptor beta chains were all read from a single sample in a study of control samples from healthy donors and cancer patients. TCRdb's copy holds only in-frame clones and misses some; the assay was immunoSEQ multiplex PCR. This table has under 150,000 clones, around 87% appearing once. The material sequenced was blood. The receptors originated from a man aged 55 to 69 in good health.

This clone showed up just once. V and J are TRBV6-4 and TRBJ1-4, with TRBD1 matching 9 bases. J gave up 8 bases and V 3 bases, and 10 bases lay outside the gene matches. This CDR3 region has 16 residues. From germline, CDR1 is MRHNA and CDR2 SNTAGT. The CDR3 here is CASSEGQGAVREKLFF. The CDR3 DNA sequence: TGTGCCAGCAGTGAGGGACAGGGTGCCGTCCGGGAAAAACTGTTTTTT.

This sequence joins TRBV7-9 and TRBJ2-3; 11 nucleotides line up with TRBD2. The J segment lost 3 bases and the V segment lost 4 bases, leaving 9 bases of the junction unmatched. CDR1 SEHNR and CDR2 FQNEAQ come from the germline V gene (reference sequence). The CDR3 has 17 residues. For the CDR3, the DNA is TGTGCCAGCAGCTCCTTCTTAGCGGGGGGGCAGACAGATACGCAGTATTTT. It specifies CASSSFLAGGQTDTQYF.

The chain recombines TRBV2 with TRBJ2-7; tentatively, D is TRBD2 (6 bases). V lost 7 bases and J lost 5, with 15 bases in between. This CDR3 spans 13 amino acids. Germline V gene lookup returns CDR1 SNHLY and CDR2 FYNNEI. The CDR3 is CASIPQEGHEQYF. The CDR3 region has the DNA TGTGCCAGCATACCTCAGGAGGGCCACGAGCAGTACTTC.

This clone showed up just once. J is TRBJ2-7 and V is TRBV6-4; a possible D gene is TRBD1 (5 bases). V lost 7 bases and J 2 bases, leaving 12 bases between the germline ends. Germline V lookup: CDR1 MRHNA, CDR2 SNTAGT. The CDR3 spans 13 residues. CDR3 DNA: TGTGCCAGCACCAGACAGAGTCCCTACGAGCAGTACTTC. It translates to CASTRQSPYEQYF.

J is TRBJ1-3 and V is TRBV9, with D maybe TRBD1 (5 bases). The CDR3 has 15 amino acids. V was cut by 2 bases and J by 8 bases, with 17 bases left in between. Germline loops: CDR1 SGDLS, CDR2 YYNGEE. CDR3 loop: CASSVGAAFGDTIYF. The CDR3 region has the DNA TGTGCCAGCAGCGTCGGGGCGGCCTTCGGGGACACCATATATTTT.

A single count supports this clone. J is TRBJ1-6 and V is TRBV28; D is undetermined. Germline loops: CDR1 MDHEN, CDR2 SYDVKM. V shed 3 bases and J shed 5 bases, with 8 bases lying between them. The CDR3 spans 14 residues. The DNA for the CDR3 is TGTGCCAGCAGTTTTTCGGGGAATAATTCACCCCTCCACTTT. Translation: CASSFSGNNSPLHF.

The J gene is TRBJ2-2, the V gene TRBV5-1, with TRBD1 as a possible D gene (6 bases). This CDR3 is built from 15 residues. The germline gives CDR1 SGHRS, CDR2 YFSETQ. V lost 3 bases, J lost 3 bases, and 12 bases lay in between. The CDR3 sequence: CASSYREGDTGELFF. The CDR3 DNA follows: TGCGCCAGCAGCTACAGGGAAGGGGACACCGGGGAGCTGTTTTTT.

V is TRBV19 and J is TRBJ1-1, with 7 bases lining up with TRBD1. This CDR3 comprises 15 residues. V trimming: 5 bases; J trimming: 0 bases; junction bases outside the gene matches: 6. Germline V gene data show CDR1 as LNHDA and CDR2 as SQIVND (reference sequence). The chain's CDR3 is CASSPTGLLNTEAFF. As DNA, the CDR3 is TGTGCCAGTAGTCCGACAGGGTTACTGAACACTGAAGCTTTCTTT.

J is TRBJ1-2 and V is TRBV19; 10 bases align to TRBD1. In germline, CDR1 is LNHDA, CDR2 SQIVND (reference sequence). V was pared by 6 bases and J by 8 bases, with 12 bases of the junction left unmatched. The CDR3 consists of 15 residues. The CDR3 DNA reads as TGTGCCAGTAGGGGCATGGGACAGGGGTTCGGCGGCTACACCTTC. Protein product: CASRGMGQGFGGYTF.

This clone was detected only once. The chain recombines TRBV30 with TRBJ2-7; TRBD1 agrees at 8 bases. The CDR3 runs to 16 residues. Germline loops: CDR1 GTSNPN, CDR2 SVGIG (reference sequence). Trimming cost V 0 bases and J 2 bases; bases outside gene matches: 9. The CDR3 bases are TGTGCCTGGAGTGTACTTCCCGGGACAGGCGCCTACGAGCAGTACTTC. Translating gives CAWSVLPGTGAYEQYF.

This clone was detected only a few times. The chain recombines TRBV27 with TRBJ1-5; D remains unclear. CDR1 and CDR2 from the germline V gene are MNHEY and SMNVEV (reference sequence). The CDR3 is 13 residues long. The ends were cut back, 5 bases at V and 7 bases at J, with 12 bases in the middle. In nucleotides, the CDR3 is TGTGCCAGCAGTGCCGCAGTATACCAGCCCCAGCATTTT. Translation gives CASSAAVYQPQHF.

This clone occurred a few times. The CDR3: CASSYLGAGQYF. The CDR3 DNA is TGTGCCAGCAGTTACCTCGGTGCCGGGCAGTACTTC. V usage is TRBV6-2 or TRBV6-3 and J usage is TRBJ2-7; D remains unclear. The germline V gene encodes CDR1 MNHEY and CDR2 SVGEGT. V shed 2 bases and J shed 9 bases, with 11 bases lying between them. This CDR3 region has 12 residues.

This chain uses TRBV12-3 or TRBV12-4 with TRBJ1-1; no clear D. CDR3 length: 13 residues. The germline V and J ends were trimmed by 6 bases and 6 bases, with 14 bases remaining between them. CDR3 in DNA: TGTGCCAGCAGCGTTTTAGGTTTGCCTGAAGCTTTCTTT. It yields the protein CASSVLGLPEAFF.

The gene calls are TRBV27 and TRBJ2-5, with D maybe TRBD2 (5 bases). Trimming left V 3 bases short and J 5 bases short, with 22 bases between. CDR3 size: 17 residues. Germline values: CDR1 MNHEY, CDR2 SMNVEV (reference sequence). The CDR3 reads CASSLRFFTSPSETQYF. The CDR3 bases are TGTGCCAGCAGTTTGAGGTTTTTCACTAGTCCGTCGGAGACCCAGTACTTC.

The rearrangement uses TRBV2 and TRBJ1-5, with a possible D match to TRBD1 (6 bases). Germline V gene data show CDR1 as SNHLY and CDR2 as FYNNEI. Trimming took 7 bases from V and 0 from J, leaving 19 bases between them. There are 17 residues in the CDR3. Written as DNA, the CDR3 is TGTGCCAGCACCCTGCGGGCAGGGGACTATAGCAATCAGCCCCAGCATTTT. It specifies CASTLRAGDYSNQPQHF.

The V gene is TRBV19, the J gene TRBJ2-7, with TRBD1 identical over 12 bases. CDR1 and CDR2 (germline): LNHDA, SQIVND (reference sequence). The CDR3 is 15 residues long. V shed 9 bases, J shed 2 bases, and the junction held 8 bases outside the gene matches. CDR3 coding DNA: TGTGCCAGCACGGCCGGGACAGGGGGCGCCTACGAGCAGTACTTC. Translated, it gives CASTAGTGGAYEQYF.

The chain has TRBV2 and TRBJ1-1; a weak D match, TRBD1 (6 bases). Per the germline V gene, CDR1 is SNHLY and CDR2 is FYNNEI. Trimming removed 3 bases from V and 2 bases from J, with 10 bases in between. The CDR3 consists of 14 residues. CDR3 residues: CASSEGGLNTEAFF. CDR3 coding DNA: TGTGCCAGCAGTGAGGGGGGGCTTAACACTGAAGCTTTCTTT.

In the case of this clone: Other DNA sequences in the same sample also yield this CDR3. This chain uses TRBV6-5 with TRBJ2-7, with 11 nucleotides matching TRBD1. This CDR3 is built from 14 residues. V was clipped by 6 bases and J by 7 bases; unmatched bases: 8. Germline V gene sequence: CDR1 MNHEY, CDR2 SVGAGI. CDR3 nucleotide sequence: TGTGCCAGCAGCTACGGGGACAGGGGGGGTGAGCAGTACTTC. It translates to CASSYGDRGGEQYF.

The chain combines TRBV18 with TRBJ1-1; D unclear. CDR1 KGHSH and CDR2 LQKENI come from the germline V gene. Trimming removed 5 bases at V and 0 bases at J, with 7 bases between. The CDR3 contains 13 residues. In nucleotides, the CDR3 is TGTGCCAGCTCAACGGCTATGAACACTGAAGCTTTCTTT. Translated, it gives CASSTAMNTEAFF.

This clone was seen a single time. The rearrangement uses TRBV6-5 and TRBJ2-7, with 11 bases identical to TRBD1. Germline-derived CDR1 and CDR2 are MNHEY and SVGAGI. J was trimmed by 4 bases and V by 6 bases; bases with no gene match: 8. CDR3 length: 15 amino acids. CDR3 nucleotide sequence: TGTGCCAGCAGGGCCGGGACAGGGGGGGAGTACGAGCAGTACTTC. Protein product: CASRAGTGGEYEQYF.

The CDR3 DNA follows: TGTGCCAGCAGCAGAGAGCGGGGGGGGACGCAGTATTTT. This translates into CASSRERGGTQYF. The gene calls are TRBV2 and TRBJ2-3; 10 nucleotides agree with TRBD2. With V trimmed by 6 bases and J by 9 bases, 6 bases remained unmatched. In germline, CDR1 is SNHLY, CDR2 FYNNEI. The CDR3 is 13 amino acids.

This chain uses TRBV30 with TRBJ1-2; D is undetermined. CDR3 length: 11 amino acids. CDR1 GTSNPN and CDR2 SVGIG come from the germline V gene (reference sequence). V gave up 0 bases and J gave up 8 bases, with 7 bases separating them. The CDR3: CAWSVLWGYTF. DNA for the CDR3: TGTGCCTGGAGTGTACTATGGGGCTACACCTTC.

The chain recombines TRBV5-1 with TRBJ2-7; D may be TRBD1 (5 bases). The CDR3 sequence is 13 residues long. The V gene's germline CDR1 is SGHRS and CDR2 YFSETQ. Trimming took off 2 bases at V and 4 bases at J, with 10 bases between the two ends. In nucleotides, the CDR3 is TGCGCCAGCAGCTTAGACAGTAAATACGAGCAGTACTTC. It specifies CASSLDSKYEQYF.

The CDR3 region is CASSPPQGGSGYTF. CDR3 coding DNA: TGTGCCAGCTCACCACCGCAAGGAGGGAGCGGCTACACCTTC. The chain uses TRBV18 and TRBJ1-2; D gene uncertain. Trimming took 0 bases from V and 8 from J, leaving 13 bases between them. The CDR3 is made up of 14 amino acids. The V gene's germline CDR1 is KGHSH and CDR2 LQKENI.

The V and J genes are TRBV24-1 and TRBJ2-5, with D unclear. The CDR3 contains 13 residues. The V end lost 0 bases, the J end lost 0 bases, and 1 base lay between the germline ends. Germline CDR1 KGHDR, CDR2 SFDVKD. The CDR3 loop is CATSDLHQETQYF. The CDR3 region has the DNA TGTGCCACCAGTGATTTGCACCAAGAGACCCAGTACTTC.

The chain joins TRBV24-1 to TRBJ1-1, with 8 bases lining up with TRBD1. With 4 bases clipped from V and 10 bases from J, the junction kept 4 bases outside the gene matches. CDR1 is KGHDR and CDR2 is SFDVKD in the germline V gene. The CDR3 has 12 residues. The CDR3 region is CATSDPDRGAFF. CDR3 DNA: TGTGCCACCAGTGACCCCGACAGGGGAGCTTTCTTT.

The gene calls are TRBV24-1 and TRBJ2-7, with TRBD2 identical over 15 bases. The ends lost 0 bases at V and 3 bases at J; junction bases unmatched: 17. Germline V gives CDR1 KGHDR, CDR2 SFDVKD. CDR3 size: 22 residues. The CDR3 coding sequence is TGTGCCACCAGTGATTTGTTCGCCCAACGGACTAGCGGGGGGGCCGGCTGCTACGAGCAGTACTTC. Amino acid sequence: CATSDLFAQRTSGGAGCYEQYF.

The rearrangement links TRBV2 to TRBJ1-4, with a weak D call TRBD1 (5 bases). CDR3 size: 13 residues. Trimming removed 7 bases from V and 4 bases from J, with 10 bases in between. In germline, CDR1 is SNHLY, CDR2 FYNNEI. CDR3 nucleotide sequence: TGTGCCAGCAACCTCGACAGTAATGAAAAACTGTTTTTT. It encodes CASNLDSNEKLFF.

V usage is TRBV24-1 and J usage is TRBJ2-3; D ambiguous. Trimming removed 3 bases at V and 3 bases at J, with 12 bases between. CDR1 and CDR2 (germline): KGHDR, SFDVKD. This CDR3 comprises 15 residues. For the CDR3, the DNA is TGTGCCACCAGTGATGCAGCTACCACTACAGATACGCAGTATTTT. It is translated as CATSDAATTTDTQYF.